What follows is one T cell receptor (beta chain) and its context. Its antigen is not identified. The second PCR ran about 6 to 12 cycles with a sample-barcoded 5' primer and J-beta primers. MiXCR, applied by TCRdb to the 5' RACE reads, yields one record per CDR3 protein. The sample shows a few hundred thousand distinct CDR3 sequences, 25% to 35% of them seen only once. This sample is part of a study of blood T cells in healthy people across ages. Study results and caveats: TCR beta diversity, measured per million T cells, fell in a roughly linear way with age.

The CDR3 is made up of 13 amino acids. Deletions cut 5 bases from V and 4 bases from J, with 12 bases between. Germline V gene lookup returns CDR1 MNHNY and CDR2 SVGAGI (reference sequence). The data were also submitted as part of a second study, on T cells of mothers and their children. That work states: The study recruited a few healthy Caucasian mothers and their six children as donors. There was no detection of any persistent microchimeric T cell clones.

Sequencing was performed on blood. This receptor was identified in a boy between 2 and 10 years old in good health. This rearrangement joins TRBV6-6 to TRBJ2-7; the D is unclear. The CDR3 here is CASSRLAPYEQYF. The CDR3 DNA is TGTGCCAGCAGTCGACTTGCCCCATACGAGCAGTACTTC.